The 2 T cell receptor beta chains presented below share a single source sample, sequenced in a study of blood T cells in healthy people across ages. It was with a sample-barcoded 5' primer and a J-beta primer mix that a second PCR of roughly 7 to 12 cycles was run. MiXCR was run by TCRdb on the 5' RACE reads, yielding one entry per CDR3 protein. The data show about 580,000 distinct CDR3 sequences, 40% to 50% seen once. The sequenced material came from blood. The receptor source for this set is a man aged 80 or over in good health.

This clonotype came up once. The chain recombines TRBV28 with TRBJ2-2; no clear D. Trimming stripped 7 bases from V and 0 bases from J, with 6 bases between. Germline V gene sequence: CDR1 MDHEN, CDR2 SYDVKM. The CDR3 totals 13 residues. The CDR3 region has the DNA TGTGCCAGCAAGGTCCCGAACACCGGGGAGCTGTTTTTT. Amino acids: CASKVPNTGELFF.

A word on this clonotype: Germline is not matched at one junction end, which may reflect a read error. The chain combines TRBV7-8 with TRBJ2-1; no clear D. This CDR3 contains 14 residues. In germline, CDR1 is SGHVS, CDR2 FQNEAQ. The CDR3 coding sequence is TGTGCCTGCAGCTACGGACGGATTTACAATGAGCAGTTCTTC. This codes for CACSYGRIYNEQFF. The variable domain in full, with the rest retrieved from reference TRBV7-8 and TRBJ2-1, is GAGVSQSPRYKVAKRGQDVALRCDPISGHVSLFWYQQALGQGPEFLTYFQNEAQLDKSGLPSDRFFAERPEGSVSTLKIQRTQQEDSAVYLCACSYGRIYNEQFFGPGTRLTVL.